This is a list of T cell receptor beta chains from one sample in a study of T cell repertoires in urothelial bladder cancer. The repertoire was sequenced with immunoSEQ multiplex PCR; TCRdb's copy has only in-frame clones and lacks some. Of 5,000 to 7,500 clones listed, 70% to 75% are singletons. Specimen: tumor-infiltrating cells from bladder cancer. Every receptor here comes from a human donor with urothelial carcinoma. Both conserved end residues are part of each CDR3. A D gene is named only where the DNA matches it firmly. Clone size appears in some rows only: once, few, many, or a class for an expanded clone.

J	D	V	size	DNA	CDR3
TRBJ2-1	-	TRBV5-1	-	TGCGCCAGCAGCTGGTCCCCGGGACTCCTCAACAATGGGCAGTTCTTC	CASSWSPGLLNNGQFF
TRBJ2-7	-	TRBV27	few	TGTGCCAGCTCTAGGAAGGGGGAGTCCGAGCAGTACTTC	CASSRKGESEQYF
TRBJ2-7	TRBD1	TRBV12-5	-	TGTGCTAGTGGTTTGGGGACAGGGCCCTACGAGCAGTACTTC	CASGLGTGPYEQYF
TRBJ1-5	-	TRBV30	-	TGTGCCTGGAGCGACCCGGGATCCAAAGGGCCCCAGCATTTT	CAWSDPGSKGPQHF
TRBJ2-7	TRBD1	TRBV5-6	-	TGTGCCAGCAGCACTGGGACAGGGAAGATTAGATACGAGCAGTACTTC	CASSTGTGKIRYEQYF
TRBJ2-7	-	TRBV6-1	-	TGTGCCAGCATCCAAGGGGACGGCTACGAGCAGTACTTC	CASIQGDGYEQYF
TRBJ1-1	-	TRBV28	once	TGTGCCAGCAGTCCTTCCCTGGGGGCCGTGGGCACTGAAGCTTTCTTT	CASSPSLGAVGTEAFF
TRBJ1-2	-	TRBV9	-	TGTGCCAGCAGCGCCTCGTCGAGGGGCTACACCTTC	CASSASSRGYTF
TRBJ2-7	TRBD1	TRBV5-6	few	TGTGCCAGCAGCTTAGACAGGGGCTACGAGCAGTACTTC	CASSLDRGYEQYF
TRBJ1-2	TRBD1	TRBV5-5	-	TGTGCCAGCAGCTTCCGACAGGGATCGGACTACACCTTC	CASSFRQGSDYTF
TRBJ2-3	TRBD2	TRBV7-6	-	TGTGCCAGCAGCTCCAGAGAGGGGACTAGCGCAGATACGCAGTATTTT	CASSSREGTSADTQYF
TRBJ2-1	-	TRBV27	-	TGTGCCAGCAGTCCCACTACCAGCTCCTACAATGAGCAGTTCTTC	CASSPTTSSYNEQFF
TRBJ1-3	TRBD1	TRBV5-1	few	TGCGCCAGCAGCTTGTCGACAGGGGGAAACACCATATATTTT	CASSLSTGGNTIYF
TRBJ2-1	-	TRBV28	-	TGTGCCAGCAAAAGGCATAGCTCCTACAATGAGCAGTTCTTC	CASKRHSSYNEQFF
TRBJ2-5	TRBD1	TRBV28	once	TGTGCCAGCAGTTTAATACAGGGGCTGATCCAAGAGACCCAGTACTTC	CASSLIQGLIQETQYF
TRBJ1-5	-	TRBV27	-	TGTGCCAGCAGTTCTCTTGGGGGGACATTCAACCAGCCCCAGCATTTT	CASSSLGGTFNQPQHF
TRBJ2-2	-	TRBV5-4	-	TGTGCCAGCAGCTTGGTGGACGGGGAGCTGTTTTTT	CASSLVDGELFF
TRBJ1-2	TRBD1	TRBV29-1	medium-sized	TGCAGCACAGGGACAGAGTATAACTATGGCTACACCTTC	CSTGTEYNYGYTF
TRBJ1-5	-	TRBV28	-	TGTGCCAGCAGTTCTACGACGGATTACAATCAGCCCCAGCATTTT	CASSSTTDYNQPQHF
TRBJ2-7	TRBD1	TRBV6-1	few	TGTGCCAGCAGTGAAGCCTGGACAGGGGGCAGGGAGCAGTACTTC	CASSEAWTGGREQYF
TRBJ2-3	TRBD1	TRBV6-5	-	TGTGCCAGCAGTTACGGGACAGGGGGCCATAGAGATACGCAGTATTTT	CASSYGTGGHRDTQYF
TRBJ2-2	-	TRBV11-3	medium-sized	TGTGCCAGCAGCTTACAGGGTACCGGGGAGCTGTTTTTT	CASSLQGTGELFF
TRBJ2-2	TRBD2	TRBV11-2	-	TGTGCCAGCAGCTCATCGGGACTAACCACCGGGGAGCTGTTTTTT	CASSSSGLTTGELFF
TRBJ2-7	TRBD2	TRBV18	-	TGTGCCAGCTCACCCCGTTTAGCGGGGGGGCTGAAGTATTACTTC	CASSPRLAGGLKYYF
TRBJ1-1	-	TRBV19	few	TGTGCCAGTAGTCAAGGCAGTCCTTTCACTGAAGCTTTCTTT	CASSQGSPFTEAFF
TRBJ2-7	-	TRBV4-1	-	TGCGCCAGCAGCCAATGGGGAAGCTACGAGCAGTACTTC	CASSQWGSYEQYF
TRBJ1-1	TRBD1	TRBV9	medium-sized	TGTGCCAGCAGCGTGGGGACAGGACTGAACACTGAAGCTTTCTTT	CASSVGTGLNTEAFF
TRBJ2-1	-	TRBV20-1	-	TGCAGTGCTAGGTCCTACAATGAGCAGTTCTTC	CSARSYNEQFF
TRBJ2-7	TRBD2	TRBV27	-	TGTGCCAGCAGACATTTGACTAGCGGGGGGTCCTACGAGCAGTACTTC	CASRHLTSGGSYEQYF
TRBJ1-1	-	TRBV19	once	TGTGCCAGTAGTATAGGTCTGGCTTCCCTTCTGAACACTGAAGCTTTCTTT	CASSIGLASLLNTEAFF
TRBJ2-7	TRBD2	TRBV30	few	TGTGCCTGGAGTGTAGGCGGGGGGGTCCCCGAGCAGTACTTC	CAWSVGGGVPEQYF
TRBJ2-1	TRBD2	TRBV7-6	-	TGTGCCAGCAGCTCAAGCGGGGGGACGAGCTCCTACAATGAGCAGTTCTTC	CASSSSGGTSSYNEQFF
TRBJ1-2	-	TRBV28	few	TGTGCCAGCAGCCCTACTACCTATGGCTACACCTTC	CASSPTTYGYTF
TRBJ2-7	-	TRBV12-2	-	TGTGCAAGTCGCCCCTACGTCCGAGCGGGGCCCTTGTACGAGCAGTACTTC	CASRPYVRAGPLYEQYF
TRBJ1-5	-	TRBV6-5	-	TGTGCCAGCAGCCCGGGACACTCTCAGCCCCAGCATTTT	CASSPGHSQPQHF
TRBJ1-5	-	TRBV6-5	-	TGTGCCAGCGGGACGGAAGCCCGACAGCCCCAGCATTTT	CASGTEARQPQHF
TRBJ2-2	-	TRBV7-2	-	TGTGCCAGCAGTCTTGGCAGTTCGAACACCGGGGAGCTGTTTTTT	CASSLGSSNTGELFF
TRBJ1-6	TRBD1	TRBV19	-	TGTGCCAGTAGTGCCGGCAGGGGGAATTCACCCCTCCACTTT	CASSAGRGNSPLHF
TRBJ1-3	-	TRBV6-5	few	TGTGCCAGCAGTTACTCGATCGCCAGGTCTGGAAACACCATATATTTT	CASSYSIARSGNTIYF
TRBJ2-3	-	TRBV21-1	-	TGTGCCAGCTGGGGGGATACGCAGTATTTT	CASWGDTQYF
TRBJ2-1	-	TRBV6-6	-	TGTGCCAGCAGTTACTTTATGTCCCGTGGGTACAATGAGCAGTTCTTC	CASSYFMSRGYNEQFF
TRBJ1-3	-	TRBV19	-	TGTGCCAGTAGTGATGGGGCTGGAAACACCATATATTTT	CASSDGAGNTIYF
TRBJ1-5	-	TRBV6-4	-	TGTGCCAGCAGCCTACAGGGAGTCGCTCAGCCCCAGCATTTT	CASSLQGVAQPQHF
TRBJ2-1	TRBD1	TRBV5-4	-	TGTGCCAGCAGAAAGACCGGGACAGCAACCTACAATGAGCAGTTCTTC	CASRKTGTATYNEQFF
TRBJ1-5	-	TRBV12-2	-	TGTGCAAGTCGCTTAGCGAATAGACAACTCGGGAACGTCAGGGGCAATCAGCCCCAGCATTTT	CASRLANRQLGNVRGNQPQHF
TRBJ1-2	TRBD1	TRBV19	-	TGTGCCAGTAGTCTATCGACAGGGGGCTATGGCTACACCTTC	CASSLSTGGYGYTF
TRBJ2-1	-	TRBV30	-	TGTGCCTGGAGCGCGAGAGATGAGCAGTTCTTC	CAWSARDEQFF
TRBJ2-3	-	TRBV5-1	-	TGCGCCAGCAGCTTGGAGGATACGCAGTATTTT	CASSLEDTQYF
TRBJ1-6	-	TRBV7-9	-	TGTGCCAGCGGGACTCAACGCTCACCCCTCCACTTT	CASGTQRSPLHF
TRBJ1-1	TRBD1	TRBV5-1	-	TGCGCCAGCAGCTTGGGGACAGGGCGCCCAGGGGTAGCTTTCTTT	CASSLGTGRPGVAFF
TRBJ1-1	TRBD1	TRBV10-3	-	TGTGCCATCAGGGAGGGACAGCCGAACACTGAAGCTTTCTTT	CAIREGQPNTEAFF
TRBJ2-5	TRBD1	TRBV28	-	TGTGCCAGCGTTCGGGCAGGGACAGGGGACGAGACCCAGTACTTC	CASVRAGTGDETQYF
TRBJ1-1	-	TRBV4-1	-	TGCGCCAGCAGCCAAGACGGGGACACTGAAGCTTTCTTT	CASSQDGDTEAFF
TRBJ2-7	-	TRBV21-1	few	TGTGCCAGCAGCAAAGAAGCGGGCAGGATTCGGTACTTC	CASSKEAGRIRYF